Following are 17 T cell receptor beta chains from one sample sequenced in a study of breast tumors, draining lymph nodes, adjacent tissues. TCRdb fed the multiplex PCR reads into MiXCR, producing one record per CDR3 protein. In the table there are about 200,000 distinct CDR3 sequences, approximately 31% of which are singletons. Samples came from axillary lymph nodes draining the breast cancer. Material: axillary lymph node tissue. The receptors were sampled from a female donor with breast cancer. Some clones in this sample may be carry-over from other donors' samples.

The chain links TRBV7-2 to TRBJ1-2, with 7 bases identical to TRBD1. Germline-derived CDR1 and CDR2 are SGHTA and FQGNSA. The CDR3 consists of 13 residues. The V segment lost 7 bases and the J segment 7 bases; nucleotides outside the gene matches: 9. This CDR3 reads CASILDRAGGYTF. The CDR3 region has the DNA TGTGCCAGCATTCTCGACAGGGCGGGTGGCTACACCTTC.

This clonotype was counted at least ten times. The chain employs TRBV30 and TRBJ1-6; 11 bases line up with TRBD1. V lost 0 bases to trimming and J lost 9 bases; unmatched junction nucleotides: 4. CDR3 length: 15 amino acids. Germline CDR1 reads GTSNPN; CDR2 reads SVGIG (reference sequence). CDR3: CAWSVGQGAFSPLHF. DNA of the CDR3: TGTGCCTGGAGTGTAGGACAGGGGGCCTTTTCACCCCTCCACTTT.

This clonotype was recorded at least ten times. The rearrangement uses TRBV2 and TRBJ2-7; TRBD2 matches 7 bases. CDR1 is SNHLY, CDR2 FYNNEI, per germline. Unmatched junction bases numbered 13, after V lost 7 bases and J lost 7 bases. The CDR3 runs 14 residues. CDR3: CASNPSGVTDEQYF. The CDR3 DNA reads as TGTGCCAGCAACCCGAGCGGGGTTACAGATGAGCAGTACTTC.

This clonotype was detected a few times. A much more abundant neighbour one base away suggests this may be a read error. The chain carries TRBV12-3 or TRBV12-4 and TRBJ2-7, with D unclear. The CDR3 loop spans 14 amino acids. V was clipped by 3 bases and J by 2 bases, with 11 bases between them. For the CDR3, the DNA is TGTGCCAGCAGTTTCGCGCCAGATCCCTACGAGCAGTACTTC. Its protein product is CASSFAPDPYEQYF.

This clonotype was seen ten or more times. In nucleotides, the CDR3 is TGTGCCAGCAGTTACGATAAGGGTGAGCAGTTCTTC. Translated, it gives CASSYDKGEQFF. V usage is TRBV5-8 and J usage is TRBJ2-1; D ambiguous. This CDR3 spans 12 amino acids. Between the trimmed V and J ends, which lost 5 bases and 9 bases, there was a span of 12 bases. The germline V gene has CDR1 SGHTS and CDR2 YDEGEE.

A remark on this clonotype: At one boundary the junction diverges from the germline segment, which might be a read error. The chain carries TRBV12-3 or TRBV12-4 and TRBJ2-2, with TRBD2 matching 10 bases. The CDR3 consists of 15 residues. The CDR3 region is CASRSGGGSTGELLF. Written as DNA, the CDR3 is TGTGCCAGCAGGAGCGGGGGGGGGAGCACCGGGGAGCTGCTTTTT.

This clonotype was counted many times. The chain combines TRBV11-1 with TRBJ2-5; the match to TRBD2 covers 7 bases. The V gene end was trimmed by 1 base and the J gene end by 5 bases; junction bases not matched to a gene: 4. Germline CDR1 reads SGHAT; CDR2 reads FQDESV (reference sequence). The CDR3 is 14 residues long. The CDR3 DNA is TGTGCCAGCAGCTTAGGCGGGGGTGGTGAGACCCAGTACTTC. It codes for CASSLGGGGETQYF.

There are many counts of this clonotype. The chain combines TRBV7-3 with TRBJ2-5; TRBD1 aligns across 10 bases. Germline V CDR1 and CDR2: SGHTA, FQGTGA. Trimming cost V 4 bases and J 5 bases; bases outside gene matches: 4. The CDR3 length is 14 residues. CDR3 protein: CASSSTGGRETQYF. For the CDR3, the DNA is TGTGCCAGCAGCTCGACAGGGGGCCGGGAGACCCAGTACTTC.

Note on this clonotype: One base away lies a much larger clone, so this may be a sequencing read error. No conserved phenylalanine or tryptophan ends this CDR3, so it is likely a read error. J is TRBJ1-2 and V is TRBV28, with unresolved D. The V gene lost 8 bases and the J gene lost 6 bases, with 4 bases spanning the gap. The germline CDR1 and CDR2 sequences are MDHEN and SYDVKM. The CDR3 covers 9 residues. The CDR3 spells CASGHGYTS. Here the CDR3 DNA reads TGTGCCAGCGGCCATGGCTACACCTCC.

The rearrangement uses TRBV12-3 or TRBV12-4 and TRBJ2-3, with TRBD2 identical over 11 bases. This CDR3 has 16 amino acids. Losses at the gene ends were 0 bases for V and 2 bases for J; bases not matched to a gene: 1. The CDR3 loop reads CASSLATSGATDTQYF. As DNA, the CDR3 is TGTGCCAGCAGTTTAGCGACTAGCGGGGCCACAGATACGCAGTATTTT.

This clonotype came up many times. The chain employs TRBV5-5 and TRBJ2-1, with a tentative D call TRBD2 (7 bases). V lost 4 bases, J lost 3 bases, and 14 bases lay in between. CDR1 is SGHKS, CDR2 YYEKEE, per germline (reference sequence). CDR3 length: 15 residues. This CDR3 reads CASSLGGGDYNEQFF. The CDR3 nucleotides read TGTGCCAGCAGCCTGGGAGGGGGGGACTACAATGAGCAGTTCTTC.

This clonotype was seen a few times. The chain uses TRBV30 and TRBJ2-2, with 11 bases that match TRBD1. The CDR3 loop spans 15 amino acids. Per the germline V gene, CDR1 is GTSNPN and CDR2 is SVGIG (reference sequence). With 3 bases clipped from V and 4 bases from J, the junction kept 4 bases outside the gene matches. CDR3: CAWSGTGGATGELFF. The DNA for the CDR3 is TGTGCCTGGAGCGGGACAGGGGGAGCCACCGGGGAGCTGTTTTTT.

There are many counts of this clonotype. CDR3 sequence (DNA): TGCGCCAGCAGCCCGGTGAGCGGATCCTACAATGAGCAGTTCTTC. Its protein product is CASSPVSGSYNEQFF. V is TRBV5-1 and J is TRBJ2-1, with D possibly matching TRBD2 (5 bases). Germline-derived CDR1 and CDR2 are SGHRS and YFSETQ. There are 15 residues in the CDR3. The V and J ends lost 4 bases and 1 base respectively, with 12 bases between them.

This clonotype was observed many times. The genes are TRBV29-1 and TRBJ2-5, with D perhaps matching TRBD2 (7 bases). The CDR3 contains 12 residues. Germline CDR1 SQVTM, CDR2 ANQGSEA. V gave up 7 bases and J gave up 5 bases, with 14 bases separating them. In DNA, the CDR3 is TGCAGCGATATACAGGGAGGGGAGACCCAGTACTTC. It translates to CSDIQGGETQYF. The variable domain in full, completed from reference TRBV29-1 and TRBJ2-5, reads SAVISQKPSRDICQRGTSLTIQCQVDSQVTMMFWYRQQPGQSLTLIATANQGSEATYESGFVIDKFPISRPNLTFSTLTVSNMSPEDSSIYLCSDIQGGETQYFGPGTRLLVL.

This chain links TRBV7-9 with TRBJ2-7; D possibly matches TRBD1 or TRBD2 (5 bases each). CDR3 length: 13 amino acids. Trimming took off 5 bases at V and 4 bases at J, with 12 bases between the two ends. CDR1 is SEHNR and CDR2 is FQNEAQ in the germline V gene (reference sequence). CDR3 sequence reads: CASSHLGPYEQYF. In nucleotides, the CDR3 is TGTGCCAGCAGCCACCTGGGACCTTACGAGCAGTACTTC.

The sample holds a few counts of this clonotype. Possible read error: a much larger clone is one base away. This chain uses TRBV9 with TRBJ2-7; 9 positions agree with TRBD1. The CDR3 loop spans 17 amino acids. CDR1 is SGDLS, CDR2 YYNGEE, per germline. CDR3 sequence (DNA): TGTGCCAGCAGCCCGAGGACAGGGGAGGGTTTGTCCTCCGAGCAGTACTTC. Amino acids: CASSPRTGEGLSSEQYF.

This clonotype was seen at least ten times. The V gene is TRBV7-9, the J gene TRBJ2-1; 15 bases match TRBD2. The CDR3 has 16 amino acids. V trimming: 0 bases; J trimming: 9 bases; junction bases outside the gene matches: 3. Germline V lookup: CDR1 SEHNR, CDR2 FQNEAQ (reference sequence). The CDR3 reads CASSLAGLAGGIEQFF. In nucleotides, the CDR3 is TGTGCCAGCAGCTTAGCGGGACTAGCGGGAGGTATTGAGCAGTTCTTC.